What follows describes a single TCR beta chain. Researchers isolated at least 6 million PBMCs per sample. This specimen belongs to a study of blood T cells in healthy people across ages. The CDR3 extends over 15 amino acids. V lost 2 bases and J lost 6; bases outside the gene matches: 3. Germline-derived CDR1 and CDR2 are MNHNS and SASEGT. For the second PCR, which ran for about 7 to 11 cycles, a sample-barcoded 5' primer and a J-beta primer mix were used. In TCRdb, the 5' RACE reads were re-called with MiXCR into one record per CDR3 protein. The sample lists 650,000 to 900,000 distinct CDR3 sequences, around 62% occurring once.

The chain couples TRBV6-1 to TRBJ2-4; 11 nucleotides line up with TRBD1. This clonotype was obtained from a man in his thirties or forties in good health. Sequencing input: blood. The CDR3 spells CASSETGTGGNIQYF. Here the CDR3 DNA reads TGTGCCAGCAGTGAAACCGGGACAGGGGGAAACATTCAGTACTTC.